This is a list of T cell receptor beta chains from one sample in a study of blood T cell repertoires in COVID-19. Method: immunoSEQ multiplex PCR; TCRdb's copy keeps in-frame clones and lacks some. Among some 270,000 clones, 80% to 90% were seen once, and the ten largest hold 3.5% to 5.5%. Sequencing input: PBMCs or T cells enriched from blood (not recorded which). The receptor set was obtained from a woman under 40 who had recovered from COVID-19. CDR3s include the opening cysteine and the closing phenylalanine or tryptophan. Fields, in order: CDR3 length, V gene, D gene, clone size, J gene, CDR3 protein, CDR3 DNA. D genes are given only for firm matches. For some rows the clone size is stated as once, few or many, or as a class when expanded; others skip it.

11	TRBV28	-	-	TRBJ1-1	CATTTGVEAFF	TGTGCCACCACGACAGGAGTCGAAGCTTTCTTT
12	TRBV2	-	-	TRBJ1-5	CASNARNQPQHF	TGTGCCAGCAATGCCAGGAATCAGCCCCAGCATTTT
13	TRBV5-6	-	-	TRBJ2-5	CASSPAREETQYF	TGTGCCAGCAGCCCGGCCAGGGAAGAGACCCAGTACTTC
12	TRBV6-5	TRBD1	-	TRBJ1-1	CASSYRGRRAFF	TGTGCCAGCAGTTACAGGGGGCGTAGAGCTTTCTTT
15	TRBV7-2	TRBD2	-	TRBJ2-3	CASSPGTSVTDTQYF	TGTGCCAGCAGCCCCGGGACTAGCGTCACAGATACGCAGTATTTT
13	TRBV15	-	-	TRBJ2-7	CATSSADRYEQYF	TGTGCCACCAGCTCTGCCGACAGGTACGAGCAGTACTTC
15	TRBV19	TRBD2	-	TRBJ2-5	CASRRTSGGEETQYF	TGTGCCAGTAGGCGGACTAGCGGGGGTGAAGAGACCCAGTACTTC
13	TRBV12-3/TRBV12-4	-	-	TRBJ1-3	CASSLPTGNTIYF	TGTGCCAGCAGTTTACCAACTGGAAACACCATATATTTT
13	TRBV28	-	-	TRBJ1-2	CASTLNPGDGYTF	TGTGCCAGCACCCTAAACCCGGGGGATGGCTACACCTTC
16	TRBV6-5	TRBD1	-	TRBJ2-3	CASSYGQGARTDTQYF	TGTGCCAGCAGTTACGGGCAGGGGGCGCGCACAGATACGCAGTATTTT
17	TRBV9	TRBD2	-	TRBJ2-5	CASSSGLAGALQETQYF	TGTGCCAGCAGCTCGGGACTAGCGGGAGCCCTACAAGAGACCCAGTACTTC
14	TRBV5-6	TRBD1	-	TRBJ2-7	CASSWDRGYGEQYF	TGTGCCAGCAGCTGGGACAGGGGATACGGCGAGCAGTACTTC
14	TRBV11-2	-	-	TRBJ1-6	CASSSRTVNSPLHF	TGTGCCAGCAGCTCACGGACAGTTAATTCACCCCTCCACTTT
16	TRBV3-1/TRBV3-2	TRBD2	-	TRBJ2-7	CASSRTSGSYSYEQYF	TGTGCCAGCAGCCGGACTAGCGGGTCTTACTCCTACGAGCAGTACTTC
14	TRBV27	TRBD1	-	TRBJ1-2	CASSPDRDVYGYTF	TGTGCCAGCAGTCCGGACAGGGATGTCTATGGCTACACCTTC
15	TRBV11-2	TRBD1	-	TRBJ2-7	CASSPPETGSYEQYF	TGTGCCAGCAGCCCTCCTGAGACAGGGTCCTACGAGCAGTACTTC
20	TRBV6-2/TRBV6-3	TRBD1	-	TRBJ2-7	CASSYPGGHSRDRGSYEQYF	TGTGCCAGCAGTTACCCCGGGGGACACAGCCGGGACAGGGGATCCTACGAGCAGTACTTC
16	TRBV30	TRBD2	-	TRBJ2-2	CAWAAGLAGDQGELFF	TGTGCCTGGGCCGCGGGACTAGCGGGCGACCAGGGGGAGCTGTTTTTT
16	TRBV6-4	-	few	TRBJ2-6	CASSGGGRSGANVLTF	TGTGCCAGCAGTGGGGGGGGCCGCTCTGGGGCCAACGTCCTGACTTTC
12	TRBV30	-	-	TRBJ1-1	CAWSGEGVEAFF	TGTGCCTGGTCAGGGGAAGGGGTTGAAGCTTTCTTT
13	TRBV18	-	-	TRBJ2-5	CASSPLREETQYF	TGTGCCAGCTCACCACTTCGGGAAGAGACCCAGTACTTC
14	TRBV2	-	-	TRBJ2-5	CATGGGGLQETQYF	TGTGCCACCGGAGGTGGGGGCTTACAAGAGACCCAGTACTTC
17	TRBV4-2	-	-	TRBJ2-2	CASSQGRSGQDTGELFF	TGTGCCAGCAGCCAAGGGAGGTCGGGACAAGACACCGGGGAGCTGTTTTTT
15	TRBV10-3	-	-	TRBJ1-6	CAISDGPGLNSPLHF	TGTGCCATCAGTGATGGGCCCGGCCTGAATTCACCCCTCCACTTT
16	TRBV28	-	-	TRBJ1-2	CASSLGGAARYYGYTF	TGTGCCAGCAGTTTGGGCGGGGCGGCGAGGTACTATGGCTACACCTTC
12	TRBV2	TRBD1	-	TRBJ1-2	CASRGQEYGYTF	TGTGCCAGCAGGGGACAGGAATATGGCTACACCTTC
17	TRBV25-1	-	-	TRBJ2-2	CASSEYAGTVDTGELFF	TGTGCCAGCAGTGAATACGCTGGGACTGTCGACACCGGGGAGCTGTTTTTT
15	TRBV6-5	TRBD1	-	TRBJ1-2	CASSYTGQGNYGYTF	TGTGCCAGCAGTTACACTGGACAGGGGAACTATGGCTACACCTTC
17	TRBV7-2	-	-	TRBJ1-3	CASSLSRFRGSGNTIYF	TGTGCCAGCAGCTTATCCCGCTTCAGGGGCTCTGGAAACACCATATATTTT
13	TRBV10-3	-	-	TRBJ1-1	CAIRDNRDTEAFF	TGTGCCATCAGAGATAACAGGGACACTGAAGCTTTCTTT
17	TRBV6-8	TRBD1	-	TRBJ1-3	CASRTTYRGQNGDTIYF	TGTGCCAGCAGGACGACCTACAGGGGGCAGAACGGTGACACCATATATTTT
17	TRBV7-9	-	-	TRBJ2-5	CASSPTRTGGAWETQYF	TGTGCCAGCAGCCCTACCCGTACGGGGGGCGCGTGGGAGACCCAGTACTTC
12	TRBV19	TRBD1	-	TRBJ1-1	CATYRGQTEAFF	TGTGCCACGTACAGGGGGCAAACTGAAGCTTTCTTT
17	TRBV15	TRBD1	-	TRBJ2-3	CATSRDRATGDADTQYF	TGTGCCACCAGCAGAGACAGGGCGACAGGGGACGCAGATACGCAGTATTTT
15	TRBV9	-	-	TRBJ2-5	CASSSWGGQQETQYF	TGTGCCAGCAGCTCATGGGGGGGGCAGCAAGAGACCCAGTACTTC
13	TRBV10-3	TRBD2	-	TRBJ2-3	CAILAGGENTQYF	TGTGCCATTCTAGCGGGAGGAGAAAATACGCAGTATTTT
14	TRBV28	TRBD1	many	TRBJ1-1	CASSTGAENTEAFF	TGTGCCAGCAGCACAGGGGCCGAGAACACTGAAGCTTTCTTT
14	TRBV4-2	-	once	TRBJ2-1	CASSQDGTYNEQFF	TGTGCCAGCAGCCAAGACGGGACCTACAATGAGCAGTTCTTC
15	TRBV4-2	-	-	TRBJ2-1	CASSQEKSSLNEQFF	TGTGCCAGCAGCCAAGAGAAGTCTAGTCTAAATGAGCAGTTCTTC
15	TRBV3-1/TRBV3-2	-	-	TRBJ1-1	CASSQVSHVFTEAFF	TGTGCCAGCAGCCAAGTGAGTCACGTATTCACTGAAGCTTTCTTT
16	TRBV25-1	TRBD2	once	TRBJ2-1	CASSSGASTPYNEQFF	TGTGCCAGCTCTAGCGGGGCAAGCACTCCCTACAATGAGCAGTTCTTC
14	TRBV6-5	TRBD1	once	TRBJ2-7	CASDRDRLSYEQYF	TGTGCCAGTGACCGGGACAGGCTTTCCTACGAGCAGTACTTC
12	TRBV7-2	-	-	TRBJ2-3	CASSFVTDTQYF	TGTGCCAGCAGCTTCGTCACAGATACGCAGTATTTT
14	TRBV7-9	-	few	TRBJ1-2	CASSSFVQGAGYTF	TGTGCCAGCAGCTCCTTCGTACAGGGAGCCGGCTACACCTTC
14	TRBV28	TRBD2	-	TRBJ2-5	CASSRTSRSETQYF	TGTGCCAGCAGTCGGACTAGTCGTAGTGAGACCCAGTACTTC
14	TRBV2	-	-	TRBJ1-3	CASSDRFSGNTIYF	TGTGCCAGCAGTGACAGGTTCTCTGGAAACACCATATATTTT
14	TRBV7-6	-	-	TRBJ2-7	CASSIHPYSYEQYF	TGTGCCAGTAGCATACACCCATACTCCTACGAGCAGTACTTC
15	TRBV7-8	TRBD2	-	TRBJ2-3	CASSLASGELYTQYF	TGTGCCAGCAGCCTGGCTAGCGGGGAATTGTATACGCAGTATTTT
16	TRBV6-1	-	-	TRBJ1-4	CASSEGARGLGEKLFF	TGTGCCAGCAGTGAAGGCGCGCGGGGGCTTGGTGAAAAACTGTTTTTT
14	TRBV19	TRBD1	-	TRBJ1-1	CASSISRGPTEAFF	TGTGCCAGTAGTATCTCCAGGGGGCCGACTGAAGCTTTCTTT